These 28 T cell receptor beta chains originate from one sample sequenced in a study of T cells in Graves' hyperthyroidism and ophthalmopathy. RNA transcripts were the template for amplifying TCR beta CDR3 regions. HTBI primers were employed in a first-round RT-PCR of the TCR CDR3. TCRdb re-analysed the multiplex PCR reads in MiXCR, keeping a single row per CDR3 protein. The sample has under 400,000 distinct CDR3 sequences, approximately 13% seen once. The sample taken for sequencing was blood. These receptors all come from an older woman with Graves' hyperthyroidism.

This clonotype was observed many times. This chain uses TRBV12-3 or TRBV12-4 with TRBJ1-6; D is ambiguous. Trimming removed 3 bases from V and 8 bases from J, with 5 bases in between. This CDR3 has 12 amino acids. In nucleotides, the CDR3 is TGTGCCAGCAGTTTGAGGGATTCACCCCTCCACTTT. Translation gives CASSLRDSPLHF.

This clonotype was seen at least ten times. The rearrangement joins TRBV11-2 to TRBJ2-5; D may match TRBD1 or TRBD2 (6 bases each). Trimming shortened V by 1 base and J by 5 bases, and 17 bases separated the two germline ends. Looked up from germline, CDR1 is SGHAT and CDR2 is FQNNGV. The CDR3 is 16 residues long. Here the CDR3 DNA reads TGTGCCAGCAGCTTAGGCTACCGAGGGGGGCGGGAGACCCAGTACTTC. This codes for CASSLGYRGGRETQYF.

In its sample, this clonotype was seen many times. The rearrangement links TRBV20-1 to TRBJ2-1, with TRBD2 identical over 8 bases. The CDR3 extends over 13 amino acids. The J segment lost 6 bases and the V segment lost 5 bases, leaving 6 bases of the junction unmatched. Germline loops: CDR1 DFQATT, CDR2 SNEGSKA (reference sequence). The CDR3 loop is CSAWTSFSNEQFF. CDR3 DNA sequence: TGCAGTGCTTGGACTAGCTTTTCCAATGAGCAGTTCTTC.

This clonotype was recorded many times. The chain links TRBV3-1 to TRBJ1-2; tentatively, D is TRBD1 (5 bases). CDR3 length: 15 residues. Per the germline V gene, CDR1 is LGHDT and CDR2 is YNNKEL (reference sequence). V was clipped by 1 base and J by 8 bases, with 17 bases between them. The CDR3 here is CASSQAEGQGEGYTF. CDR3 DNA: TGTGCCAGCAGCCAAGCGGAGGGCCAGGGAGAGGGCTACACCTTC.

In this sample, this clonotype turned up many times. V gene TRBV2 combines with J gene TRBJ2-7; D may be TRBD1 (5 bases). V dropped 7 bases and J dropped 0 bases, with 13 bases sitting between them. The CDR3 has 14 amino acids. The germline V gene has CDR1 SNHLY and CDR2 FYNNEI. The CDR3 coding sequence is TGTGCCAGCACCTTAGACAGAGTCTCCTACGAGCAGTACTTC. It translates to CASTLDRVSYEQYF. The full variable domain, in which reference TRBV2 and TRBJ2-7 provide the parts outside the CDR3, is EPEVTQTPSHQVTQMGQEVILRCVPISNHLYFYWYRQILGQKVEFLVSFYNNEISEKSEIFDDQFSVERPDGSNFTLKIRSTKLEDSAMYFCASTLDRVSYEQYFGPGTRLTVT.

The V call is TRBV18, the J call TRBJ2-1; TRBD2 matches at 8 bases. In germline, CDR1 is KGHSH, CDR2 LQKENI. V shed 3 bases, J shed 5 bases, and the junction held 6 bases outside the gene matches. CDR3 length: 15 amino acids. The CDR3 region is CASSPPGLDDNEQFF. The DNA of the CDR3 is TGTGCCAGCTCACCGCCGGGACTAGACGACAATGAGCAGTTCTTC.

This clonotype was seen more than once but under ten times. This chain joins TRBV9 and TRBJ2-7; D remains unclear. V was cut by 3 bases and J by 3 bases, with 13 bases left in between. Germline V lookup: CDR1 SGDLS, CDR2 YYNGEE. This CDR3 spans 14 amino acids. The chain's CDR3 is CASSEAGEFYEQYF. The CDR3 nucleotides read TGTGCCAGCAGCGAGGCAGGAGAGTTCTACGAGCAGTACTTC.

Notes on this clonotype: Possible read error: a much larger clone is one base away. The conserved phenylalanine or tryptophan is not found at the CDR3 terminus, so this likely reflects a read error. The chain carries TRBV28 and TRBJ1-5; a weak D match, TRBD1 (5 bases). The CDR3 is 15 residues long. Germline CDR1 reads MDHEN; CDR2 reads SYDVKM. Deletions cut 5 bases from V and 0 bases from J, with 11 bases between. CDR3 nucleotides: TGTGCCAGCAGTACGGGGCTCTATAGCAATCAGCCCCAGCATCTT. Amino acids: CASSTGLYSNQPQHL.

This chain uses TRBV7-9 with TRBJ2-7; D gene uncertain. The V gene's germline CDR1 is SEHNR and CDR2 FQNEAQ (reference sequence). Trimming pared 4 bases from V and 0 bases from J, leaving 16 bases between. The CDR3 sequence is 16 residues long. The CDR3 bases are TGTGCCAGCAGCTCCTCAATTGGGCAGAGCTCCTACGAGCAGTACTTC. This codes for CASSSSIGQSSYEQYF.

This clonotype was counted at least ten times. A read error may produce the germline difference seen at one junction end. The chain carries TRBV7-9 and TRBJ2-1; 9 bases are shared with TRBD1. CDR1 and CDR2 from the germline V gene are SEHNR and FQNEAQ (reference sequence). This CDR3 is built from 16 residues. CDR3 bases: TGTGCCAGCAGCCCACGGGACAGGGACCCCTATAATGAGCAGTTCTTC. As protein: CASSPRDRDPYNEQFF.

This clonotype has more than one count but fewer than ten. This chain connects TRBV28 to TRBJ2-4, with D possibly TRBD2 on 6 matching bases. In germline, CDR1 is MDHEN, CDR2 SYDVKM. V was shortened by 3 bases and J by 3 bases, with 9 bases between the two germline ends. The length of the CDR3 is 14 residues. The CDR3 nucleotides are TGTGCCAGCAGTTTTTTAGCGGACAAAAACATTCAGTACTTC. It translates to CASSFLADKNIQYF. Complete variable domain (other parts from reference TRBV28 and TRBJ2-4): DVKVTQSSRYLVKRTGEKVFLECVQDMDHENMFWYRQDPGLGLRLIYFSYDVKMKEKGDIPEGYSVSREKKERFSLILESASTNQTSMYLCASSFLADKNIQYFGAGTRLSVL.

Notes on this clonotype: At one boundary the junction diverges from the germline segment, which might be a read error. CDR3 DNA sequence: TGCCCCGGGGGGGGCGAGCAGTACTTC. Protein: CPGGGEQYF. This chain connects TRBV3-1 to TRBJ2-7; 8 nucleotides line up with TRBD2. CDR3 length: 9 amino acids. Per germline, CDR1 LGHDT and CDR2 YNNKEL (reference sequence).

The genes are TRBV5-1 and TRBJ2-3, with 8 bases identical to TRBD1. V shed 3 bases, J shed 0 bases, and the junction held 6 bases outside the gene matches. CDR1 and CDR2 from the germline V gene are SGHRS and YFSETQ. CDR3 length equals 16 residues. CDR3 sequence reads: CASSYGQGASTDTQYF. For the CDR3, the DNA is TGCGCCAGCAGCTACGGACAGGGAGCTAGCACAGATACGCAGTATTTT.

This clonotype was counted between two and nine times. The J gene is TRBJ1-6, the V gene TRBV6-1, with a tentative D call TRBD1 (5 bases). Trimming shortened V by 7 bases and J by 10 bases, and 29 bases separated the two germline ends. From germline, CDR1 is MNHNS and CDR2 SASEGT. The CDR3 has 18 amino acids. The CDR3 coding sequence is TGTGCCAGCATTCCCACAACCCAGCCAGGGCAGGGACGATCACCCCTCCACTTT. Translated: CASIPTTQPGQGRSPLHF.

This chain uses TRBV5-5 with TRBJ2-7; D unclear. The V end lost 2 bases, the J end lost 2 bases, and 8 bases lay between the germline ends. There are 13 residues in the CDR3. Germline V gene sequence: CDR1 SGHKS, CDR2 YYEKEE (reference sequence). The DNA of the CDR3 is TGTGCCAGCAGCTTCCAGGAAGCCTACGAGCAGTACTTC. Encoded protein: CASSFQEAYEQYF. The entire variable domain, with the rest obtained from reference TRBV5-5 and TRBJ2-7, is as follows: DAGVTQSPTHLIKTRGQQVTLRCSPISGHKSVSWYQQVLGQGPQFIFQYYEKEERGRGNFPDRFSARQFPNYSSELNVNALLLGDSALYLCASSFQEAYEQYFGPGTRLTVT.

In its sample, this clonotype was seen many times. This chain joins TRBV2 and TRBJ2-7, with 10 positions matching TRBD1. Germline V CDR1 and CDR2: SNHLY, FYNNEI. CDR3 length equals 14 residues. J was trimmed by 7 bases and V by 7 bases; bases with no gene match: 10. This CDR3 is CASTLDRDRGEQYF. DNA for the CDR3: TGTGCCAGCACCCTGGACAGGGACAGGGGTGAGCAGTACTTC. Full variable domain (missing parts from reference TRBV2 and TRBJ2-7): EPEVTQTPSHQVTQMGQEVILRCVPISNHLYFYWYRQILGQKVEFLVSFYNNEISEKSEIFDDQFSVERPDGSNFTLKIRSTKLEDSAMYFCASTLDRDRGEQYFGPGTRLTVT.

This clonotype was observed at least ten times. The V call is TRBV9, the J call TRBJ1-2; D not certain. CDR3 size: 15 residues. From germline, CDR1 is SGDLS and CDR2 YYNGEE. V lost 4 bases to trimming and J lost 2 bases, with 15 bases between them. DNA of the CDR3: TGTGCCAGCAGCCCCGGACCCCAGCTAAACTATGGCTACACCTTC. This sequence encodes CASSPGPQLNYGYTF.

This clonotype has at least ten counts. CDR3 nucleotides: TGCAGTGCTAATGGACTAGCGGGAGTAAGTTACGAGCAGTACTTC. Translated, it gives CSANGLAGVSYEQYF. The chain carries TRBV20-1 and TRBJ2-7; TRBD2 matches at 13 bases. V dropped 4 bases and J dropped 4; count of bases not matched to a gene: 7. CDR1 DFQATT and CDR2 SNEGSKA come from the germline V gene (reference sequence). The CDR3 is 15 amino acids.

The sample holds a few counts of this clonotype. V gene TRBV9 combines with J gene TRBJ2-7; unclear D gene. V gave up 0 bases and J gave up 0 bases, with 4 bases separating them. Germline CDR1 is SGDLS and CDR2 is YYNGEE. This CDR3 contains 13 residues. CDR3 DNA: TGTGCCAGCAGCGTAGTTCCCTCCTACGAGCAGTACTTC. Translation: CASSVVPSYEQYF.

This clonotype was found many times. The CDR3 DNA follows: TGTGCCAGCAGCTTAGTGGCTAGCGGGAGGAACTACGAGCAGTACTTC. Its protein product is CASSLVASGRNYEQYF. The chain couples TRBV7-6 to TRBJ2-7, with TRBD2 matching 11 bases. Per germline, CDR1 SGHVS and CDR2 FNYEAQ. Trimming took 1 base from V and 3 from J; bases not matched to a gene: 5. The CDR3 is made up of 16 amino acids.

This clonotype was counted ten times or more. The junction shows a germline mismatch at one end, possibly a read error. The V call is TRBV2, the J call TRBJ2-5; the D call may be TRBD1 or TRBD2 (5 bases each). CDR3 length: 16 amino acids. Germline V gene lookup returns CDR1 SNHLY and CDR2 FYNNEI. In DNA, the CDR3 is TGTGCCAGCAGTCCGGAACGCGCTACTGGGGGAGAGGCCCAGTACTTC. Residues: CASSPERATGGEAQYF.

This clonotype was seen ten or more times. The chain couples TRBV24-1 to TRBJ2-1, with 11 bases aligning to TRBD2. The V gene end was trimmed by 3 bases and the J gene end by 6 bases; junction bases not matched to a gene: 3. Germline-derived CDR1 and CDR2 are KGHDR and SFDVKD. The CDR3 extends over 15 amino acids. The CDR3 nucleotides are TGTGCCACCAGTGATATTCTAGCGGGAGGCAATGAGCAGTTCTTC. It specifies CATSDILAGGNEQFF.

This rearrangement joins TRBV19 to TRBJ2-7; D is undetermined. The V end lost 5 bases, the J end lost 7 bases, and 9 bases lay between the germline ends. Germline values: CDR1 LNHDA, CDR2 SQIVND (reference sequence). This CDR3 comprises 11 residues. The CDR3 loop reads CASSLSGEQYF. CDR3 DNA sequence: TGTGCCAGTAGTCTCTCTGGGGAGCAGTACTTC.

This clonotype was detected a few times. J is TRBJ2-3 and V is TRBV11-3, with D possibly being TRBD2 (5 bases). Germline CDR1 SGHNT, CDR2 YENEEA. The CDR3 extends over 14 amino acids. V lost 0 bases and J lost 2, with 6 bases in between. The chain's CDR3 is CASSLETTTDTQYF. The CDR3 region has the DNA TGTGCCAGCAGCTTAGAGACTACCACAGATACGCAGTATTTT.

There are many counts of this clonotype. The chain carries TRBV3-1 and TRBJ1-6; D gene uncertain. V lost 3 bases, J lost 7 bases, and 7 bases lay in between. This CDR3 contains 13 residues. The germline gives CDR1 LGHDT, CDR2 YNNKEL (reference sequence). The CDR3 loop is CASSQLRNSPLHF. Here the CDR3 DNA reads TGTGCCAGCAGCCAGCTAAGGAATTCACCCCTCCACTTT.

This clonotype was counted ten times or more. The V call is TRBV28, the J call TRBJ1-5; D remains unclear. CDR3 length: 14 amino acids. The V end lost 3 bases, the J end lost 3 bases, and 9 bases lay between the germline ends. Per the germline V gene, CDR1 is MDHEN and CDR2 is SYDVKM. CDR3 sequence: CASSLPGDNQPQHF. DNA of the CDR3: TGTGCCAGCAGTTTGCCAGGAGACAATCAGCCCCAGCATTTT.

This clonotype was recorded many times. The chain recombines TRBV2 with TRBJ2-7; TRBD2 matches at 7 bases. Germline V gives CDR1 SNHLY, CDR2 FYNNEI. The V gene end was trimmed by 4 bases and the J gene end by 2 bases; junction bases not matched to a gene: 8. The CDR3 extends over 15 amino acids. DNA for the CDR3: TGTGCCAGCAGTGTTGAACTAGCGACAACCTACGAGCAGTACTTC. This gives the protein CASSVELATTYEQYF.

At least ten counts were recorded for this clonotype. The chain combines TRBV18 with TRBJ1-1; 7 positions match TRBD1. The junction had 5 bases not matched to a gene; V was cut back by 3 bases and J by 1 base. The germline CDR1 and CDR2 sequences are KGHSH and LQKENI. This CDR3 is 15 amino acids long. The CDR3 here is CASSPLDRANTEAFF. The CDR3 region has the DNA TGTGCCAGCTCACCCTTAGACAGGGCGAACACTGAAGCTTTCTTT.